This T cell receptor beta chain came from a study of control samples from healthy donors and cancer patients. Sequencing was performed with immunoSEQ multiplex PCR; in TCRdb, only in-frame clones are kept and a portion is missing. This table has around 80,000 clones, around 87% appearing once. The clonotype originates from a man over 45 in good health. The sample comprised blood.

CDR3 DNA: TGCGCCAGCAGCAGCCATGGGGATGGCTACACCTTC. Translation: CASSSHGDGYTF. V is TRBV4-3 and J is TRBJ1-2; D ambiguous. Germline CDR1 and CDR2: LGHNA and YSLEER. V was shortened by 5 bases and J by 6 bases, with 10 bases between the two germline ends. CDR3 length: 12 residues.